The rows below give T cell receptor beta chains drawn from one sample of a study of CD8+ T cells in alopecia areata. Measured with immunoSEQ multiplex PCR; TCRdb has only the in-frame clones, and not every one. The sample has roughly 150,000 clones; about 51% are singletons. The starting material was CD8+ T cells sorted from blood, obtained at week 4, from a patient treated with tofacitinib. These receptors were obtained from a human donor with alopecia areata. Each CDR3 is given with its conserved first and last residue. D genes are given only for firm matches. The size of a clone is reported for some rows only, either as once, few or many, or as a class for expanded clones.

clone_size: once
v_call: TRBV4-3
d_call: TRBD2
j_call: TRBJ2-7
cdr3_nt: TGCGCCAGCAGCCAGAGACTAGCGCGAGGGACCTACGAGCAGTACTTC
cdr3_aa: CASSQRLARGTYEQYF

clone_size: NA
v_call: TRBV6-6
d_call: NA
j_call: TRBJ2-2
cdr3_nt: TGTGCCAGCAGTTCCGGGACTAACACCGGGGAGCTGTTTTTT
cdr3_aa: CASSSGTNTGELFF

clone_size: many
v_call: TRBV15
d_call: NA
j_call: TRBJ2-3
cdr3_nt: TGTGCCACCAGCAGAGAAGGGGGACTTGGATCGGATACGCAGTATTTT
cdr3_aa: CATSREGGLGSDTQYF

clone_size: few
v_call: TRBV18
d_call: NA
j_call: TRBJ2-1
cdr3_nt: TGTGCCAGCTCACCGGGACCGAGGTCAGATGAGCAGTTCTTC
cdr3_aa: CASSPGPRSDEQFF

clone_size: few
v_call: TRBV6-5
d_call: NA
j_call: TRBJ2-7
cdr3_nt: TGTGCCAGCAGTTACGCCGCGGGCGGGTCCTACGAGCAGTACTTC
cdr3_aa: CASSYAAGGSYEQYF

clone_size: NA
v_call: TRBV19
d_call: NA
j_call: TRBJ2-7
cdr3_nt: TGTGCCAGTAGTATTCGGGGTTACGAGCAGTACTTC
cdr3_aa: CASSIRGYEQYF

clone_size: few
v_call: TRBV7-8
d_call: NA
j_call: TRBJ1-5
cdr3_nt: TGTGCCAGCAGCCACTTACAAACTGAAGAGGGCAATCAGCCCCAGCATTTT
cdr3_aa: CASSHLQTEEGNQPQHF

clone_size: NA
v_call: TRBV5-1
d_call: NA
j_call: TRBJ2-7
cdr3_nt: TGCGCCAGCAGCTTGACGGACAGCTCCTACGAGCAGTACTTC
cdr3_aa: CASSLTDSSYEQYF

clone_size: NA
v_call: TRBV30
d_call: NA
j_call: TRBJ1-1
cdr3_nt: TGTGCCTGGAGTTGGGGGACTGAAGCTTTCTTT
cdr3_aa: CAWSWGTEAFF

clone_size: few
v_call: TRBV29-1
d_call: NA
j_call: TRBJ2-5
cdr3_nt: TGCAGCGTTGAAGAACAAGAGACCCAGTACTTC
cdr3_aa: CSVEEQETQYF

clone_size: NA
v_call: TRBV5-1
d_call: NA
j_call: TRBJ2-7
cdr3_nt: TGCGCCAGCAGCTACGATGGGGGGTTCTACGAGCAGTACTTC
cdr3_aa: CASSYDGGFYEQYF

clone_size: NA
v_call: TRBV14
d_call: TRBD1
j_call: TRBJ1-1
cdr3_nt: TGTGCCAGCAGCCATGATAGGGACAGCCTAGAAGCTTTCTTT
cdr3_aa: CASSHDRDSLEAFF

clone_size: NA
v_call: TRBV7-9
d_call: NA
j_call: TRBJ2-3
cdr3_nt: TGTGCCAGCAGCTCGTGGGTCGGCACAGATACGCAGTATTTT
cdr3_aa: CASSSWVGTDTQYF

clone_size: NA
v_call: TRBV5-1
d_call: NA
j_call: TRBJ2-1
cdr3_nt: TGCGCCAGCAGGAGACAATCGAGCTCCTACAATGAGCAGTTCTTC
cdr3_aa: CASRRQSSSYNEQFF

clone_size: NA
v_call: TRBV6-1
d_call: TRBD2
j_call: TRBJ2-1
cdr3_nt: TGTGCCAGCCCTGGGGCGGGGGGGCTCCACAATGAGCAGTTCTTC
cdr3_aa: CASPGAGGLHNEQFF

clone_size: NA
v_call: TRBV27
d_call: NA
j_call: TRBJ2-7
cdr3_nt: TGTGCCAGCAGTTTCAGTGTGGGAGAAACCCCCTACGAGCAGTACTTC
cdr3_aa: CASSFSVGETPYEQYF

clone_size: few
v_call: TRBV5-5
d_call: NA
j_call: TRBJ2-7
cdr3_nt: TGTGCCAGCAGCCTCCTCGAGGGATCCTACGAGCAGTACTTC
cdr3_aa: CASSLLEGSYEQYF

clone_size: NA
v_call: TRBV5-6
d_call: NA
j_call: TRBJ1-1
cdr3_nt: TGTGCCAGCAGCCCCGGACTTATGAACACTGAAGCTTTCTTT
cdr3_aa: CASSPGLMNTEAFF

clone_size: few
v_call: TRBV11-2
d_call: NA
j_call: TRBJ1-1
cdr3_nt: TGTGCCAGCAGCTCATTGGCAGTCTTAATGAACACTGAAGCTTTCTTT
cdr3_aa: CASSSLAVLMNTEAFF

clone_size: NA
v_call: TRBV5-4
d_call: NA
j_call: TRBJ1-2
cdr3_nt: TGTGCCAGCAGCCCTCTTCTGGTACGCTATGGCTACACCTTC
cdr3_aa: CASSPLLVRYGYTF

clone_size: NA
v_call: TRBV10-2
d_call: TRBD1
j_call: TRBJ2-5
cdr3_nt: TGCGCCAGCAGTGACCCGGGACAGGGTATTGAGACCCAGTACTTC
cdr3_aa: CASSDPGQGIETQYF

clone_size: NA
v_call: TRBV6-1
d_call: NA
j_call: TRBJ1-2
cdr3_nt: TGTGCCAGCAGTGAATTCGCGTCCACTTATGGCTACACCTTC
cdr3_aa: CASSEFASTYGYTF

clone_size: NA
v_call: TRBV27
d_call: NA
j_call: TRBJ2-7
cdr3_nt: TGTGCCAGCAGTACCGGGACTTTACGAGGGGGGCAGTACTTC
cdr3_aa: CASSTGTLRGGQYF

clone_size: NA
v_call: TRBV7-6
d_call: NA
j_call: TRBJ2-7
cdr3_nt: TGTGCCAGCAGCACCCGGGGTTTGAGCTCCTACGAGCAGTACTTC
cdr3_aa: CASSTRGLSSYEQYF

clone_size: NA
v_call: TRBV30
d_call: TRBD1
j_call: TRBJ1-2
cdr3_nt: TGTGCCGGGATGTTCCTGGACAGGGCAGAGAGCTATGGCTACACCTTC
cdr3_aa: CAGMFLDRAESYGYTF

clone_size: few
v_call: TRBV5-5
d_call: NA
j_call: TRBJ2-7
cdr3_nt: TGTGCCAGCAGCGTCTCCTACGAGCAGTACTTC
cdr3_aa: CASSVSYEQYF

clone_size: NA
v_call: TRBV18
d_call: NA
j_call: TRBJ1-5
cdr3_nt: TGTGCCAGCTCACCGTCGGGCAGGGTCAATCAGCCCCAGCATTTT
cdr3_aa: CASSPSGRVNQPQHF

clone_size: NA
v_call: TRBV29-1
d_call: TRBD2
j_call: TRBJ2-3
cdr3_nt: TGCAGCGTCGTAGCGGGGGCCGGCACAGATACGCAGTATTTT
cdr3_aa: CSVVAGAGTDTQYF

clone_size: NA
v_call: TRBV5-1
d_call: NA
j_call: TRBJ2-7
cdr3_nt: TGCGCCAGCAGCCATCGGGATTCCTACGAGCAGTACTTC
cdr3_aa: CASSHRDSYEQYF

clone_size: NA
v_call: TRBV5-1
d_call: NA
j_call: TRBJ1-2
cdr3_nt: TGCGCCAGCAGGGAGGGGCACTATGGCTACACCTTC
cdr3_aa: CASREGHYGYTF

clone_size: NA
v_call: TRBV18
d_call: NA
j_call: TRBJ1-4
cdr3_nt: TGTGCCAGCTCACCAGCCTGGGATGAAAAACTGTTTTTT
cdr3_aa: CASSPAWDEKLFF

clone_size: NA
v_call: TRBV15
d_call: TRBD1
j_call: TRBJ2-1
cdr3_nt: TGTGCCACCAACCCAGGGGGTTCCTACAATGAGCAGTTCTTC
cdr3_aa: CATNPGGSYNEQFF